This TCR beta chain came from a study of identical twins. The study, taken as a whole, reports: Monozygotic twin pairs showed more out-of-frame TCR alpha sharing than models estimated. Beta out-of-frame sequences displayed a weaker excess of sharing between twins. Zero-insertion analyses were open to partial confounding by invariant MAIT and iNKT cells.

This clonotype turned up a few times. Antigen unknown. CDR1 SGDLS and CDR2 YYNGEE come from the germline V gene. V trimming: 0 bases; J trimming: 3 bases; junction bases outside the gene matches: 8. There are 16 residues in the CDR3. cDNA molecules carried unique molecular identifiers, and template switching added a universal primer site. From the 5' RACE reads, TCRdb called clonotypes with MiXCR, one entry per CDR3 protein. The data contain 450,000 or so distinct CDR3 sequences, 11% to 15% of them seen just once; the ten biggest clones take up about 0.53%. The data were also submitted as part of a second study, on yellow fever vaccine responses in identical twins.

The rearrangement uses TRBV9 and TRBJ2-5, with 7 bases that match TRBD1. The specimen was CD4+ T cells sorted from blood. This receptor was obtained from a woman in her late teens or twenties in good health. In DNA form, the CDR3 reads TGTGCCAGCAGCGTAGTGCCAGGGACAGCTAAAGAGACCCAGTACTTC. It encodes CASSVVPGTAKETQYF. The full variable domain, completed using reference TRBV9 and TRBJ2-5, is DSGVTQTPKHLITATGQRVTLRCSPRSGDLSVYWYQQSLDQGLQFLIQYYNGEERAKGNILERFSAQQFPDLHSELNLSSLELGDSALYFCASSVVPGTAKETQYFGPGTRLLVL.